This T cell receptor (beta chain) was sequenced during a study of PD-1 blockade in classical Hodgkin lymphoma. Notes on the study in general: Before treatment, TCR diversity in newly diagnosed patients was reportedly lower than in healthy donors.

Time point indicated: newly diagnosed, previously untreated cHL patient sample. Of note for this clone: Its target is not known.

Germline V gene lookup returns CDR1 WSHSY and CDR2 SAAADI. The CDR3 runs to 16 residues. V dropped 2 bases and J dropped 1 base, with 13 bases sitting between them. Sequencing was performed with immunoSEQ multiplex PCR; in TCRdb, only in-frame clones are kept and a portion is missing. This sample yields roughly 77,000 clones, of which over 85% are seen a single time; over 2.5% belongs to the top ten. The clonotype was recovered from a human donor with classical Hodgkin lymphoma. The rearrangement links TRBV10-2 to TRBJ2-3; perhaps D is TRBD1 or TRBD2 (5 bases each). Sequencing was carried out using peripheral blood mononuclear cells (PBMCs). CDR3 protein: CASSEGDRVGTDTQYF. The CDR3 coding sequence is TGCGCCAGCAGTGAGGGGGACCGGGTCGGCACAGATACGCAGTATTTT.